This passage covers 27 T cell receptor beta chains from one sample sequenced in a study of control samples from healthy donors and cancer patients. Here immunoSEQ multiplex PCR was the method, and the copy in TCRdb shows in-frame clones only, minus some. The sample shows 75,000 to 95,000 clones, approximately 90% of them seen only once. Sequencing used blood. Source of these receptors: a woman aged 18-29 years in good health.

The chain has TRBV5-4 and TRBJ2-5; tentative D call: TRBD1 (5 bases). The CDR3 is made up of 13 amino acids. The germline V gene has CDR1 SGHNT and CDR2 YYREEE (reference sequence). V gave up 4 bases and J gave up 3 bases, with 10 bases separating them. The CDR3 region is CASSVFREETQYF. DNA of the CDR3: TGTGCCAGCAGCGTCTTCAGGGAAGAGACCCAGTACTTC.

The rearrangement uses TRBV7-6 and TRBJ2-6, with D possibly matching TRBD1 (5 bases). CDR1 and CDR2 from the germline V gene are SGHVS and FNYEAQ. V was trimmed by 0 bases and J by 0 bases, leaving 9 bases between them. The CDR3 extends over 17 amino acids. The CDR3 DNA reads TGTGCCAGCAGCTTAGCTCCAGGGTACTCTGGGGCCAACGTCCTGACTTTC. It is translated as CASSLAPGYSGANVLTF.

The chain joins TRBV12-3 or TRBV12-4 to TRBJ1-2; possible D gene TRBD1, 5 bases. Trimming took off 7 bases at V and 7 bases at J, with 13 bases between the two ends. The CDR3 has 12 residues. The CDR3 region has the DNA TGTGCCAGCACCCTCCCAGGGTTTGGCTACACCTTC. It encodes CASTLPGFGYTF.

The chain employs TRBV4-1 and TRBJ1-1; a possible D gene is TRBD1 (5 bases). The CDR3 spans 15 residues. V dropped 2 bases and J dropped 5 bases, with 15 bases sitting between them. Germline V CDR1 and CDR2: MGHRA, YSYEKL. The CDR3 spells CASSQRGFASTEAFF. CDR3 DNA sequence: TGCGCCAGCAGCCAAAGGGGTTTTGCGTCGACTGAAGCTTTCTTT.

V and J are TRBV19 and TRBJ2-1, with 15 bases aligning to TRBD2. Germline V gene lookup returns CDR1 LNHDA and CDR2 SQIVND (reference sequence). The V and J ends lost 2 bases and 9 bases, in that order; junction bases with no gene match: 8. This CDR3 contains 17 residues. CDR3 residues: CASSIRWTSGGAGEQFF. Here the CDR3 DNA reads TGTGCCAGTAGTATACGGTGGACTAGCGGGGGGGCCGGTGAGCAGTTCTTC.

V is TRBV29-1 and J is TRBJ1-5; D gene ambiguous. Germline loops: CDR1 SQVTM, CDR2 ANQGSEA. Trimming pared 7 bases from V and 3 bases from J, leaving 10 bases between. CDR3 size: 12 residues. The CDR3 nucleotides are TGCAGCGCTCAGGATAACAATCAGCCCCAGCATTTT. It encodes CSAQDNNQPQHF.

Here the CDR3 reads CASSSGLEFYNEQFF. The CDR3 DNA follows: TGTGCCAGCAGTTCCGGACTAGAGTTCTACAATGAGCAGTTCTTC. The gene calls are TRBV27 and TRBJ2-1; 7 positions agree with TRBD2. J was trimmed by 3 bases and V by 4 bases; bases with no gene match: 6. The CDR3 consists of 15 residues. Germline V gene lookup returns CDR1 MNHEY and CDR2 SMNVEV (reference sequence).

CDR3 in amino acids: CASSQWDGPNTEAFF. CDR3 nucleotide sequence: TGCGCCAGCAGCCAATGGGACGGACCGAACACTGAAGCTTTCTTT. The V call is TRBV4-1, the J call TRBJ1-1, with D tentatively TRBD1 (5 bases). V shed 2 bases and J shed 1 base, with 11 bases lying between them. The CDR3 is made up of 15 amino acids. CDR1 is MGHRA and CDR2 is YSYEKL in the germline V gene.

Worth noting for this clone: The junction and the germline gene differ at one end; a read error may be behind it. The chain joins TRBV6-6 to TRBJ1-1; weak D call: TRBD1 (6 bases). The CDR3 totals 11 residues. Looked up from germline, CDR1 is MNHNY and CDR2 is SVGAGI (reference sequence). The chain's CDR3 is CASSLQGEGFF. CDR3 nucleotide sequence: TGTGCCAGCAGCCTACAGGGTGAAGGTTTCTTT.

In regard to this clone: The identical CDR3 is also encoded by other nucleotide sequences in the sample. The chain uses TRBV6-5 and TRBJ1-2; D not certain. This CDR3 region has 13 residues. Germline assignment: CDR1 MNHEY and CDR2 SVGAGI. Between the trimmed V and J ends, which lost 5 bases and 3 bases, there was a span of 10 bases. The CDR3 sequence is CASSMGEDYGYTF. In nucleotides, the CDR3 is TGTGCCAGCAGTATGGGAGAGGACTATGGCTACACCTTC.

The chain joins TRBV2 to TRBJ2-2; 11 positions agree with TRBD1. The CDR3 totals 15 residues. Trimming cost V 6 bases and J 2 bases; bases outside gene matches: 2. CDR1 is SNHLY, CDR2 FYNNEI, per germline. CDR3 in amino acids: CASRRTGGNTGELFF. In DNA, the CDR3 is TGTGCCAGCAGAAGGACAGGGGGCAACACCGGGGAGCTGTTTTTT.

This clone was seen only once. This chain connects TRBV6-5 to TRBJ1-1, with D perhaps matching TRBD1 (6 bases). This CDR3 is built from 15 residues. The V gene lost 4 bases and the J gene lost 4 bases, with 16 bases spanning the gap. CDR1 and CDR2 from the germline V gene are MNHEY and SVGAGI. The CDR3 loop reads CASSFGGVVSTEAFF. The CDR3, as DNA: TGTGCCAGCAGTTTTGGGGGCGTTGTGAGCACTGAAGCTTTCTTT.

The rearrangement joins TRBV5-1 to TRBJ1-6, with D unresolved. V lost 0 bases, J lost 11 bases, and 15 bases lay in between. The CDR3 extends over 15 amino acids. Germline V CDR1 and CDR2: SGHRS, YFSETQ. The CDR3 DNA is TGCGCCAGCAGCTTGGCCTTGGGGTCCGGCGCACCCCTCCACTTT. This encodes CASSLALGSGAPLHF.

The rearrangement joins TRBV13 to TRBJ1-1, with a weak D call TRBD1 (5 bases). Germline values: CDR1 PRHDT, CDR2 FYEKMQ (reference sequence). This CDR3 is 16 amino acids long. V lost 0 bases and J 3 bases, leaving 14 bases between the germline ends. CDR3 loop: CASSLGSGTIHTEAFF. The CDR3 DNA reads TGTGCCAGCAGCTTAGGATCCGGGACGATTCACACTGAAGCTTTCTTT. Combining the CDR3 with reference TRBV13 and TRBJ1-1 gives the whole variable domain AAGVIQSPRHLIKEKRETATLKCYPIPRHDTVYWYQQGPGQDPQFLISFYEKMQSDKGSIPDRFSAQQFSDYHSELNMSSLELGDSALYFCASSLGSGTIHTEAFFGQGTRLTVV.

The V and J genes are TRBV24-1 and TRBJ1-4; 7 nucleotides align to TRBD1. The CDR3 consists of 13 residues. Trimming took 5 bases from V and 7 from J; bases not matched to a gene: 3. CDR1 is KGHDR and CDR2 is SFDVKD in the germline V gene. CDR3 region: CATSGAGGEKLFF. The CDR3 bases are TGTGCCACCAGTGGAGCAGGGGGTGAAAAACTGTTTTTT.

CDR3 nucleotides: TGTGCCAGCAGCAAAGCGGCATGCAGGGTGGTCCAGTACTTC. Residues: CASSKAACRVVQYF. The chain recombines TRBV21-1 with TRBJ2-5; the table assigns TRBD1, which was not confirmed against the DNA. TRBV21-1 is given as a pseudogene. This CDR3 contains 14 residues.

This clone was counted once. The rearrangement uses TRBV19 and TRBJ1-2; D gene unclear. In germline, CDR1 is LNHDA, CDR2 SQIVND (reference sequence). CDR3 length: 12 amino acids. Trimming took 7 bases from V and 2 from J, leaving 8 bases between them. CDR3 sequence reads: CASNSLNYGYTF. The CDR3 DNA follows: TGTGCCAGTAACTCCTTAAACTATGGCTACACCTTC.

This clone has a handful of counts. The chain carries TRBV7-8 and TRBJ2-1; 9 bases fit TRBD2. The germline gives CDR1 SGHVS, CDR2 FQNEAQ. This CDR3 is built from 18 residues. V dropped 3 bases and J dropped 6; count of bases not matched to a gene: 15. CDR3 region: CASSFGQPGLAIRNEQFF. CDR3 DNA: TGTGCCAGCAGCTTTGGCCAGCCCGGACTAGCGATCCGCAATGAGCAGTTCTTC.

The J gene is TRBJ1-1, the V gene TRBV7-9; D not certain. This CDR3 has 14 residues. V shed 5 bases and J shed 0 bases, with 10 bases lying between them. Germline-derived CDR1 and CDR2 are SEHNR and FQNEAQ (reference sequence). CDR3: CASSEGPLNTEAFF. For the CDR3, the DNA is TGTGCCAGCAGCGAAGGACCGTTGAACACTGAAGCTTTCTTT. The full variable domain, with the rest looked up from reference TRBV7-9 and TRBJ1-1, is DTGVSQNPRHKITKRGQNVTFRCDPISEHNRLYWYRQTLGQGPEFLTYFQNEAQLEKSRLLSDRFSAERPKGSFSTLEIQRTEQGDSAMYLCASSEGPLNTEAFFGQGTRLTVV.

V gene TRBV2 combines with J gene TRBJ1-1; D gene unclear. With 2 bases removed from V and 0 bases from J, the gap between germline ends came to 10 bases. The CDR3 has 15 amino acids. Looked up from germline, CDR1 is SNHLY and CDR2 is FYNNEI. This chain's CDR3 is CASSEYQPMNTEAFF. The DNA of the CDR3 is TGTGCCAGCAGTGAATACCAACCAATGAACACTGAAGCTTTCTTT.

V is TRBV6-5 and J is TRBJ2-7; TRBD2 agrees at 12 bases. Germline V lookup: CDR1 MNHEY, CDR2 SVGAGI. The CDR3 extends over 13 amino acids. With 6 bases clipped from V and 7 bases from J, the junction kept 4 bases outside the gene matches. CDR3 amino acids: CASRPGTSGEQYF. In DNA, the CDR3 is TGTGCCAGCAGGCCCGGGACTAGCGGGGAGCAGTACTTC.

The chain recombines TRBV10-1 with TRBJ2-2, with D hard to call. The CDR3 runs 11 residues. Germline CDR1 is WNHNN and CDR2 is SYGVQD (reference sequence). V was cut by 0 bases and J by 7 bases, with 0 bases left in between. This CDR3 is CASSESGELFF. The DNA for the CDR3 is TGCGCCAGCAGTGAGTCCGGGGAGCTGTTTTTT.

The chain employs TRBV7-2 and TRBJ1-4, with no clear D. The V end lost 5 bases, the J end lost 8 bases, and 9 bases lay between the germline ends. Germline V gene sequence: CDR1 SGHTA, CDR2 FQGNSA. The CDR3 totals 12 residues. CDR3 sequence (DNA): TGTGCCAGCAGCCCCATGAGGGAAAAACTGTTTTTT. Translated, it gives CASSPMREKLFF.

The V gene is TRBV7-2, the J gene TRBJ2-2; perhaps TRBD2 as D (7 bases). Germline values: CDR1 SGHTA, CDR2 FQGNSA. Trimming pared 5 bases from V and 4 bases from J, leaving 14 bases between. There are 15 residues in the CDR3. The CDR3 DNA follows: TGTGCCAGCAGCCTTCGCGGGGGCGGCACCGGGGAGCTGTTTTTT. It specifies CASSLRGGGTGELFF.

The chain carries TRBV2 and TRBJ1-2; 7 bases agree with TRBD1. The CDR3 has 13 amino acids. Germline lookup yields CDR1 SNHLY and CDR2 FYNNEI. With V trimmed by 1 base and J by 6 bases, 2 bases remained unmatched. The CDR3 sequence: CASSEEGGDGYTF. In DNA form, the CDR3 reads TGTGCCAGCAGTGAAGAAGGGGGCGATGGCTACACCTTC.

The count of this clone is one. This chain's CDR3 is CASSSGTYEQYF. The CDR3 coding sequence is TGTGCCAGCTCTAGCGGGACCTACGAGCAGTACTTC. The chain links TRBV2 to TRBJ2-7; 9 bases fit TRBD2. The junction had 1 base not matched to a gene; V was cut back by 8 bases and J by 2 bases. This CDR3 is 12 amino acids long. Germline lookup yields CDR1 SNHLY and CDR2 FYNNEI.

This clone was observed once. V gene TRBV6-5 combines with J gene TRBJ1-3; D gene unclear. V was cut by 2 bases and J by 7 bases, with 9 bases left in between. The CDR3 contains 13 residues. Looked up from germline, CDR1 is MNHEY and CDR2 is SVGAGI. In DNA form, the CDR3 reads TGTGCCAGCAGTTACGGAAACTTCAACACCATATATTTT. Its translation is CASSYGNFNTIYF.